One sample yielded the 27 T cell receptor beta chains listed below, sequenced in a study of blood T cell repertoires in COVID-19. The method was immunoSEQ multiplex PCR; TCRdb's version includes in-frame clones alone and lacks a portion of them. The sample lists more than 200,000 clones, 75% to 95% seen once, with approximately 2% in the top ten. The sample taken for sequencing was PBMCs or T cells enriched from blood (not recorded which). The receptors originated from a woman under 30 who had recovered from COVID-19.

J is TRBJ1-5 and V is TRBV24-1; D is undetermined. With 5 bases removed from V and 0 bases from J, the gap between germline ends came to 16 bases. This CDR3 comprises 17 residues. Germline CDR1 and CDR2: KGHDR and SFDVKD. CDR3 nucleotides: TGTGCCACCAGTGCGTCACAGAGTGCTTATAGCAATCAGCCCCAGCATTTT. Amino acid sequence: CATSASQSAYSNQPQHF.

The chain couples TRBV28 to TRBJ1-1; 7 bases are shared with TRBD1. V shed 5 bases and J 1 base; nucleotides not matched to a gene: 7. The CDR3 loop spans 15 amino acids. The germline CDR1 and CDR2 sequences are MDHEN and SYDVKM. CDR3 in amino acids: CASSPWDRKNTEAFF. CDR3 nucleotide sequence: TGTGCCAGCAGTCCCTGGGACAGAAAGAACACTGAAGCTTTCTTT.

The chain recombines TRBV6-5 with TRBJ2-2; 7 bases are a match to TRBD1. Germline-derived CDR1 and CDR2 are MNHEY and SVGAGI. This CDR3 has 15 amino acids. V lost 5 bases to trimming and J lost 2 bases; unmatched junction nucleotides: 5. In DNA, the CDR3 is TGTGCCAGCAGTACCACAGGGGCTAACACCGGGGAGCTGTTTTTT. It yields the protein CASSTTGANTGELFF.

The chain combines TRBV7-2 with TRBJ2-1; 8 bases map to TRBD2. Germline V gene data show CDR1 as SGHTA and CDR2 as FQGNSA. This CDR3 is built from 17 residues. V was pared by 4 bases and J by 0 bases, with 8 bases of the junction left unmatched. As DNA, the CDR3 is TGTGCCAGCAGCTCCCCACTTAGCGGGGCCTCCTACAATGAGCAGTTCTTC. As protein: CASSSPLSGASYNEQFF.

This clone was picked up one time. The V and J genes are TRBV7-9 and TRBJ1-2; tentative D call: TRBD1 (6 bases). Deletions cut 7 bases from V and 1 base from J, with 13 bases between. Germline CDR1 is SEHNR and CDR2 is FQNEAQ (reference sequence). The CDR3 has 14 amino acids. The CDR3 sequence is CASTRDTVNYGYTF. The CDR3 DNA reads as TGTGCCAGCACCCGGGACACCGTTAACTATGGCTACACCTTC.

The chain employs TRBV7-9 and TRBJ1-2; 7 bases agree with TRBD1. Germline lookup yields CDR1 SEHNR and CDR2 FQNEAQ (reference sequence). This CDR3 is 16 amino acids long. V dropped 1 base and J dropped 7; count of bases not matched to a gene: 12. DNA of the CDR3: TGTGCCAGCAGCTTAGAATTGGGCCGACAGGGTGTTGGCTACACCTTC. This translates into CASSLELGRQGVGYTF. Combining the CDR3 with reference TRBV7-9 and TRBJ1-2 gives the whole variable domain DTGVSQNPRHKITKRGQNVTFRCDPISEHNRLYWYRQTLGQGPEFLTYFQNEAQLEKSRLLSDRFSAERPKGSFSTLEIQRTEQGDSAMYLCASSLELGRQGVGYTFGSGTRLTVV.

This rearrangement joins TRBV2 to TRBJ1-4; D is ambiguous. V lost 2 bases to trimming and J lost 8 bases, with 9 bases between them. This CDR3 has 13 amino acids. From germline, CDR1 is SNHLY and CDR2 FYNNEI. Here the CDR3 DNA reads TGTGCCAGCAGTGAATATACGCGGGAAAAACTGTTTTTT. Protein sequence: CASSEYTREKLFF.

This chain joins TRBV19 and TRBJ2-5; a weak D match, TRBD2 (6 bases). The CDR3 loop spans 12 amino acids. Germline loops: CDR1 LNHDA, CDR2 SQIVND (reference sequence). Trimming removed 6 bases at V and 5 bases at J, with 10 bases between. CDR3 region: CASRDRGETQYF. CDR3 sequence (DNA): TGTGCCAGTAGAGACCGGGGGGAGACCCAGTACTTC.

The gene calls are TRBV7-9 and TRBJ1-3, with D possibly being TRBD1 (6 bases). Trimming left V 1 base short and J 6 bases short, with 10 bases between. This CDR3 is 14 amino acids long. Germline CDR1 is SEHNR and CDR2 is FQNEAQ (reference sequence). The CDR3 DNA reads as TGTGCCAGCAGCTTAGAATCAGGGGCAAACACCATATATTTT. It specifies CASSLESGANTIYF.

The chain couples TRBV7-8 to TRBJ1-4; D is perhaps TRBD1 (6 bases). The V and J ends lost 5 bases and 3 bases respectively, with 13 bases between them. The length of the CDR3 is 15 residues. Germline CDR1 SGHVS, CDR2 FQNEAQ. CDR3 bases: TGTGCCAGCAGCAATGGCAGGGGTCCTAATGAAAAACTGTTTTTT. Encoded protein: CASSNGRGPNEKLFF.

This CDR3 reads CASSPGDATNEKLFF. CDR3 nucleotide sequence: TGTGCCAGCTCACCAGGAGATGCAACTAATGAAAAACTGTTTTTT. The chain links TRBV18 to TRBJ1-4; D is undetermined. The germline V gene has CDR1 KGHSH and CDR2 LQKENI. Trimming took off 2 bases at V and 0 bases at J, with 7 bases between the two ends. CDR3 length: 15 amino acids.

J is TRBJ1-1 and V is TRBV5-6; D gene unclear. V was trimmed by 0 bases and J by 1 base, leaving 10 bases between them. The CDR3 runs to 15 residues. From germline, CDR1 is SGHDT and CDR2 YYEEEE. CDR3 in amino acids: CASSLVAGSNTEAFF. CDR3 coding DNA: TGTGCCAGCAGCTTGGTTGCGGGGTCGAACACTGAAGCTTTCTTT.

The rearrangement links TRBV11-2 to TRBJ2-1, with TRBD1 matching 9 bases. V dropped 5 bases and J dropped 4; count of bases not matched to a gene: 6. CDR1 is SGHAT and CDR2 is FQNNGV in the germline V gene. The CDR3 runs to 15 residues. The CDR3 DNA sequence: TGTGCCAGCAGCCTGGGACAGGGCCTATACAATGAGCAGTTCTTC. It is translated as CASSLGQGLYNEQFF. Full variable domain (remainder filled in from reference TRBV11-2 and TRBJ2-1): EAGVAQSPRYKIIEKRQSVAFWCNPISGHATLYWYQQILGQGPKLLIQFQNNGVVDDSQLPKDRFSAERLKGVDSTLKIQPAKLEDSAVYLCASSLGQGLYNEQFFGPGTRLTVL.

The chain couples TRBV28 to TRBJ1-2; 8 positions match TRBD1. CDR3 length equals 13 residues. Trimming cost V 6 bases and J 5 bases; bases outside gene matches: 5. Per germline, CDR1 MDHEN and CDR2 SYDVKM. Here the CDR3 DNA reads TGTGCCAGCAGACACAGGGGGGGGTATGGCTACACCTTC. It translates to CASRHRGGYGYTF.

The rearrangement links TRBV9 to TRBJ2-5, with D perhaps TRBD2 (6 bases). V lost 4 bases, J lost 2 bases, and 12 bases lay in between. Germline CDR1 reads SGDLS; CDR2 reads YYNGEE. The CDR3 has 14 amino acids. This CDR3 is CASSSTGVQETQYF. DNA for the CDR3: TGTGCCAGCAGCTCGACGGGGGTGCAAGAGACCCAGTACTTC.

The CDR3 sequence is CASSANRGNQPQHF. CDR3 coding DNA: TGTGCCAGCAGTGCTAACAGGGGCAATCAGCCCCAGCATTTT. The chain links TRBV2 to TRBJ1-5; maybe TRBD1 (6 bases). Deletions cut 4 bases from V and 2 bases from J, with 9 bases between. Germline CDR1 is SNHLY and CDR2 is FYNNEI. The CDR3 spans 14 residues.

The CDR3 reads CASSLTGRYYGYTF. The CDR3 DNA is TGTGCCAGCAGCCTTACAGGGAGATACTATGGCTACACCTTC. V usage is TRBV27 and J usage is TRBJ1-2, with TRBD1 as a possible D gene (6 bases). Germline CDR1 reads MNHEY; CDR2 reads SMNVEV (reference sequence). This CDR3 has 14 amino acids. Trimming cost V 6 bases and J 3 bases, with 14 bases left between them.

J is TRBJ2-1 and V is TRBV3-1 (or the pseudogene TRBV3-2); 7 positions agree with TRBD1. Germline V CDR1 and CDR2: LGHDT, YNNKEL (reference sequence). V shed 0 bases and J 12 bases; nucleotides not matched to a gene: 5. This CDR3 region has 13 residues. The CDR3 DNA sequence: TGTGCCAGCAGCCAAGATCTAGGGGGCTGGCAGTTCTTC. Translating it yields CASSQDLGGWQFF.

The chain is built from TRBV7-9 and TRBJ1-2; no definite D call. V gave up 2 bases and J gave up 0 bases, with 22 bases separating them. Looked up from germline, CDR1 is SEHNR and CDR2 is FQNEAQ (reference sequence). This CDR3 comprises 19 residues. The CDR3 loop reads CASSLSVGGRYLTNYGYTF. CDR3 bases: TGTGCCAGCAGCTTATCAGTCGGTGGCAGGTACCTGACTAACTATGGCTACACCTTC.

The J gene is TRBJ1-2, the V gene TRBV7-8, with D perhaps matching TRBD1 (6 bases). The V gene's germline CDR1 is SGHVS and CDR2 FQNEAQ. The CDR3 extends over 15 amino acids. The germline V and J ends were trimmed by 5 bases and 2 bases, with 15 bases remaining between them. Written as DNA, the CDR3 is TGTGCCAGCAGCACAAGACAGGCGGAGAACTATGGCTACACCTTC. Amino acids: CASSTRQAENYGYTF.

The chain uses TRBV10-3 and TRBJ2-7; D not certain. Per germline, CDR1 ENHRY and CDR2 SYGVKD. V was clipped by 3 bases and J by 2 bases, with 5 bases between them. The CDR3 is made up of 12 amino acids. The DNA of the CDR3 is TGTGCCATCAGTGATAGTCCCTACGAGCAGTACTTC. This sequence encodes CAISDSPYEQYF.

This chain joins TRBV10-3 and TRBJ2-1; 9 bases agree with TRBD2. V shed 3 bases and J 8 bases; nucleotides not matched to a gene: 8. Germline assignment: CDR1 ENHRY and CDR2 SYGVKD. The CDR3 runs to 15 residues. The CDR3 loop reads CAISDPVAGGDEQFF. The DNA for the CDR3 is TGTGCCATCAGTGACCCGGTGGCGGGGGGGGATGAGCAGTTCTTC.

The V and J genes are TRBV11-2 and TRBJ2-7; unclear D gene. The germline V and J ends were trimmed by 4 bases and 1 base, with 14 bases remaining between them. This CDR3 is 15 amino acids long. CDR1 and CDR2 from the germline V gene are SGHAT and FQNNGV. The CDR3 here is CASSSSSFNSYEQYF. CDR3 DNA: TGTGCCAGCAGCTCCTCGAGTTTTAATTCCTACGAGCAGTACTTC.

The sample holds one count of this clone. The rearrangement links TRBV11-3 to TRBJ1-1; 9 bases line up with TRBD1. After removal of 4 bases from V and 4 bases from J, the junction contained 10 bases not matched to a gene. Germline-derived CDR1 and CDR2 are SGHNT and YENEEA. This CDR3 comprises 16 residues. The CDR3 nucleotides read TGTGCCAGCAGCTCGATACAGGGGGCCCGGGGCACTGAAGCTTTCTTT. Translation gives CASSSIQGARGTEAFF.

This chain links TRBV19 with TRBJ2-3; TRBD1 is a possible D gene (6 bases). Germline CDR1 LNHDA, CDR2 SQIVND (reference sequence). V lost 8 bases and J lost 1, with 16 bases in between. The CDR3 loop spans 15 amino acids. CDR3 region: CASSLGAGGTDTQYF. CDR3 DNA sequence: TGTGCCAGTTCTTTGGGGGCAGGGGGCACAGATACGCAGTATTTT.

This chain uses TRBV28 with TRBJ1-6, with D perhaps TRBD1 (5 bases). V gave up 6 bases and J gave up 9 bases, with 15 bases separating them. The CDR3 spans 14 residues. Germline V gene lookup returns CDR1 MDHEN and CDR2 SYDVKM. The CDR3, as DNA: TGTGCCAGCAGCCCGGGACTGCGGGGTTCACCCCTCCACTTT. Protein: CASSPGLRGSPLHF.

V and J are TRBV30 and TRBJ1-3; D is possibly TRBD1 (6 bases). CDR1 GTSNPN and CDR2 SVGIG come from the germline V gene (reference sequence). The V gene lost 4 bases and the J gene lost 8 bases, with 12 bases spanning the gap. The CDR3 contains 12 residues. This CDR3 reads CAWTPGEYTIYF. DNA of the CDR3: TGTGCCTGGACCCCAGGGGAATACACCATATATTTT.